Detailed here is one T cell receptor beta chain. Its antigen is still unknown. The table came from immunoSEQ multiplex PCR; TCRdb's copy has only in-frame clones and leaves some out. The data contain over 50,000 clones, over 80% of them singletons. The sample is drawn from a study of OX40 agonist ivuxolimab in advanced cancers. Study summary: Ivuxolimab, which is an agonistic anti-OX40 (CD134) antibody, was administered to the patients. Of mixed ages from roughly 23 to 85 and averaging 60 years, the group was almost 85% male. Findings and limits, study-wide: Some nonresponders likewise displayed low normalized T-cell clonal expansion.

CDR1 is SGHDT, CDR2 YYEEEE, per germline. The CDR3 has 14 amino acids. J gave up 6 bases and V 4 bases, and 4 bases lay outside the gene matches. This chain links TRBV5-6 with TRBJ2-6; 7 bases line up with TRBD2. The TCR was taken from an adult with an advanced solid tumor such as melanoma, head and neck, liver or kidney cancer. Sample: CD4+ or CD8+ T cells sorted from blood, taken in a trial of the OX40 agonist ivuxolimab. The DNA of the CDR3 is TGTGCCAGCAGCCTGGGGAGGGCGGCCAACGTCCTGACTTTC. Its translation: CASSLGRAANVLTF.